This T cell receptor beta chain was captured by sequencing in a study of T cells in localized non-small cell lung cancer. TCRdb's table, derived via immunoSEQ multiplex PCR, lists solely in-frame clones and lacks some. Of around 90,000 clones in the sample, about three quarters were seen once. To note about this clone: Its specificity is not known.

Whole-study findings and limits: The study linked higher blood T cell density to longer overall survival. Among the tissues sampled, uninvolved adjacent lung had the highest T cell clonality, above tumor.

The CDR3 sequence is 16 residues long. V was shortened by 5 bases and J by 1 base, with 12 bases between the two germline ends. Per the germline V gene, CDR1 is KGHSH and CDR2 is LQKENI. This receptor was obtained from a man aged 35 to 70 with stage II squamous cell lung carcinoma. Sequenced here: PBMCs, sampled before any cancer treatment. This chain links TRBV18 with TRBJ2-6; maybe TRBD2 (5 bases). The DNA for the CDR3 is TGTGCCAGCTCATTGAGAGGAGGTTCTGGGGCCAACGTCCTGACTTTC. This sequence encodes CASSLRGGSGANVLTF. The full variable domain, rest sourced from reference TRBV18 and TRBJ2-6, is NAGVMQNPRHLVRRRGQEARLRCSPMKGHSHVYWYRQLPEEGLKFMVYLQKENIIDESGMPKERFSAEFPKEGPSILRIQQVVRGDSAAYFCASSLRGGSGANVLTFGAGSRLTVL.